This T cell receptor beta chain was recorded in a study of blood T cell repertoires in COVID-19. Whole-study context: The United States, Italy and Spain provided the acute and convalescent COVID-19 samples.

In the original processing: Quantification of nucleated cells was approximated via reference gene primer amplification. TCRdb's copy holds only in-frame clones and misses some; the assay was immunoSEQ multiplex PCR. V, J and clone size are those of that table, while D and trimming were read from the DNA. The sample has 90,000 to 120,000 clones, about 89% seen once. This receptor was taken from a man aged 40-49 years with active or convalescent COVID-19. Sequenced: peripheral blood.

The CDR3 bases are TGTGCCAGCATAAGGACAGGGGGCGCCTACGAGCAGTACTTC. Translated: CASIRTGGAYEQYF. The genes are TRBV27 and TRBJ2-7, with TRBD1 identical over 11 bases. Trimming took 7 bases from V and 2 from J; bases not matched to a gene: 4. CDR1 is MNHEY, CDR2 SMNVEV, per germline (reference sequence). The CDR3 totals 14 residues.